The clone carrying this T cell receptor beta chain has at least ten counts. The antigen is undetermined. This sample was included in a study of T-cell reconstitution after alpha-beta-depleted transplantation in children. General observations from the study: Counts and diversity of T cells one year after transplant came mostly from newly produced T cells. Some patients owed their high day-60 TCRbeta diversity to surviving recipient T cells and thymic progenitors.

Unique molecular identifiers featured in how the TCRbeta library was prepared. TCRdb used MiXCR to reprocess the PCR reads, holding one entry per CDR3 protein. In the table there are under 250,000 distinct CDR3 sequences, roughly 6.6% of which are singletons. The CDR3 has 15 amino acids. The germline CDR1 and CDR2 sequences are SGHDT and YYEEEE. The V end was cut by 2 bases, the J end by 6 bases, with 15 bases between. The clonotype comes from a boy aged 2 to 10 with acute lymphoblastic leukemia, due to receive a stem cell transplant. The sequences come from PBMCs, collected before TCRalphabeta/CD19-depleted stem cell transplant. The rearrangement links TRBV5-6 to TRBJ2-4; a weak D match, TRBD2 (6 bases). CDR3 sequence: CASSFKGTVGNIQYF. Here the CDR3 DNA reads TGTGCCAGCAGCTTTAAGGGGACTGTCGGAAACATTCAGTACTTC.